This TCR beta chain was documented in a study of blood T cell repertoires in COVID-19. Study-level information: The analysed material was cDNA or gDNA that came from T cells, B-cell-depleted T cells, or PBMCs.

As originally analysed: Researchers report that nucleated cell counts were estimated from reference gene primer amplification. Assay: immunoSEQ multiplex PCR; the TCRdb copy retains only in-frame clones and omits some. The V and J calls and clone size are taken from that table; D and trimming were inferred from the DNA. This sample yields about 190,000 clones, of which about 88% are seen a single time; 5.5% to 7% belongs to the top ten. The CDR3 has 14 amino acids. Germline values: CDR1 SQVTM, CDR2 ANQGSEA. The ends were cut back, 7 bases at V and 1 base at J, with 14 bases in the middle. The sample taken for sequencing was peripheral blood. The chain has TRBV29-1 and TRBJ1-5, with D perhaps TRBD1 (6 bases). The receptor was derived from a woman aged 40 to 50 who had recovered from COVID-19. CDR3 protein: CSAREGGSNQPQHF. The CDR3 nucleotides are TGCAGCGCGCGCGAGGGGGGGAGCAATCAGCCCCAGCATTTT.